Presented here are 3 T cell receptor beta chains from one specimen sequenced in a study of human T cells and chemical hapten exposure (dated by TCRdb to about 2021). Sample time point, as interpreted from the label and publication: patch test 2, 6 weeks after DPC sensitization. What this sample's treatment or condition label stands for: therapeutic diphenylcyclopropenone sensitization with weekly scalp DPC. Library method: RACE. Sequencing took place on a NextSeq 500. The public sequencing data were trimmed at Q25 with fastp and processed into clonotypes with MiXCR by TCRdb, which kept only in-frame beta chains. Rows matching on CDR3 protein sequence are summarized as one entry with the most common DNA and genes. Present in this sample are some 350,000 distinct CDR3 sequences, about 6% of which were seen just once. 5% to 6% of the sample belongs to the ten largest clones. The specimen comprised whole blood, sampled in connection with sensitization to the hapten diphenylcyclopropenone (DPC). These receptors came from a woman aged 18-29 years with alopecia areata. Some clones in this sample may be carry-over from other donors' samples.

This clonotype was seen only a few times. V and J are TRBV6-5 and TRBJ2-1; 10 bases fit TRBD1. Germline loops: CDR1 MNHEY, CDR2 SVGAGI. The CDR3 is made up of 16 amino acids. After removal of 4 bases from V and 10 bases from J, the junction contained 13 bases not matched to a gene. The CDR3 reads CASSLYPDRGEEEQFF. For the CDR3, the DNA is TGTGCCAGCAGTTTATATCCGGACAGGGGGGAGGAGGAGCAGTTCTTC.

At least ten counts were recorded for this clonotype. The V call is TRBV6-6, the J call TRBJ1-4; D remains unclear. The V gene's germline CDR1 is MNHNY and CDR2 SVGAGI (reference sequence). V was pared by 0 bases and J by 5 bases, with 10 bases between. The CDR3 has 15 amino acids. Here the CDR3 reads CASSYSSGRNEKLFF. CDR3 DNA sequence: TGTGCCAGCAGTTACTCCTCCGGGCGGAATGAAAAACTGTTTTTT.

At least ten counts were recorded for this clonotype. The rearrangement links TRBV27 to TRBJ2-1; 9 bases are a match to TRBD2. Germline V gene data show CDR1 as MNHEY and CDR2 as SMNVEV (reference sequence). This CDR3 is 15 amino acids long. Germline trimming cut 10 bases from V and 9 bases from J; bases unmatched to any gene: 16. CDR3 residues: CATFRAGGPNGEQFF. The CDR3 DNA reads TGTGCCACCTTCCGGGCGGGGGGGCCTAACGGTGAGCAGTTCTTC.